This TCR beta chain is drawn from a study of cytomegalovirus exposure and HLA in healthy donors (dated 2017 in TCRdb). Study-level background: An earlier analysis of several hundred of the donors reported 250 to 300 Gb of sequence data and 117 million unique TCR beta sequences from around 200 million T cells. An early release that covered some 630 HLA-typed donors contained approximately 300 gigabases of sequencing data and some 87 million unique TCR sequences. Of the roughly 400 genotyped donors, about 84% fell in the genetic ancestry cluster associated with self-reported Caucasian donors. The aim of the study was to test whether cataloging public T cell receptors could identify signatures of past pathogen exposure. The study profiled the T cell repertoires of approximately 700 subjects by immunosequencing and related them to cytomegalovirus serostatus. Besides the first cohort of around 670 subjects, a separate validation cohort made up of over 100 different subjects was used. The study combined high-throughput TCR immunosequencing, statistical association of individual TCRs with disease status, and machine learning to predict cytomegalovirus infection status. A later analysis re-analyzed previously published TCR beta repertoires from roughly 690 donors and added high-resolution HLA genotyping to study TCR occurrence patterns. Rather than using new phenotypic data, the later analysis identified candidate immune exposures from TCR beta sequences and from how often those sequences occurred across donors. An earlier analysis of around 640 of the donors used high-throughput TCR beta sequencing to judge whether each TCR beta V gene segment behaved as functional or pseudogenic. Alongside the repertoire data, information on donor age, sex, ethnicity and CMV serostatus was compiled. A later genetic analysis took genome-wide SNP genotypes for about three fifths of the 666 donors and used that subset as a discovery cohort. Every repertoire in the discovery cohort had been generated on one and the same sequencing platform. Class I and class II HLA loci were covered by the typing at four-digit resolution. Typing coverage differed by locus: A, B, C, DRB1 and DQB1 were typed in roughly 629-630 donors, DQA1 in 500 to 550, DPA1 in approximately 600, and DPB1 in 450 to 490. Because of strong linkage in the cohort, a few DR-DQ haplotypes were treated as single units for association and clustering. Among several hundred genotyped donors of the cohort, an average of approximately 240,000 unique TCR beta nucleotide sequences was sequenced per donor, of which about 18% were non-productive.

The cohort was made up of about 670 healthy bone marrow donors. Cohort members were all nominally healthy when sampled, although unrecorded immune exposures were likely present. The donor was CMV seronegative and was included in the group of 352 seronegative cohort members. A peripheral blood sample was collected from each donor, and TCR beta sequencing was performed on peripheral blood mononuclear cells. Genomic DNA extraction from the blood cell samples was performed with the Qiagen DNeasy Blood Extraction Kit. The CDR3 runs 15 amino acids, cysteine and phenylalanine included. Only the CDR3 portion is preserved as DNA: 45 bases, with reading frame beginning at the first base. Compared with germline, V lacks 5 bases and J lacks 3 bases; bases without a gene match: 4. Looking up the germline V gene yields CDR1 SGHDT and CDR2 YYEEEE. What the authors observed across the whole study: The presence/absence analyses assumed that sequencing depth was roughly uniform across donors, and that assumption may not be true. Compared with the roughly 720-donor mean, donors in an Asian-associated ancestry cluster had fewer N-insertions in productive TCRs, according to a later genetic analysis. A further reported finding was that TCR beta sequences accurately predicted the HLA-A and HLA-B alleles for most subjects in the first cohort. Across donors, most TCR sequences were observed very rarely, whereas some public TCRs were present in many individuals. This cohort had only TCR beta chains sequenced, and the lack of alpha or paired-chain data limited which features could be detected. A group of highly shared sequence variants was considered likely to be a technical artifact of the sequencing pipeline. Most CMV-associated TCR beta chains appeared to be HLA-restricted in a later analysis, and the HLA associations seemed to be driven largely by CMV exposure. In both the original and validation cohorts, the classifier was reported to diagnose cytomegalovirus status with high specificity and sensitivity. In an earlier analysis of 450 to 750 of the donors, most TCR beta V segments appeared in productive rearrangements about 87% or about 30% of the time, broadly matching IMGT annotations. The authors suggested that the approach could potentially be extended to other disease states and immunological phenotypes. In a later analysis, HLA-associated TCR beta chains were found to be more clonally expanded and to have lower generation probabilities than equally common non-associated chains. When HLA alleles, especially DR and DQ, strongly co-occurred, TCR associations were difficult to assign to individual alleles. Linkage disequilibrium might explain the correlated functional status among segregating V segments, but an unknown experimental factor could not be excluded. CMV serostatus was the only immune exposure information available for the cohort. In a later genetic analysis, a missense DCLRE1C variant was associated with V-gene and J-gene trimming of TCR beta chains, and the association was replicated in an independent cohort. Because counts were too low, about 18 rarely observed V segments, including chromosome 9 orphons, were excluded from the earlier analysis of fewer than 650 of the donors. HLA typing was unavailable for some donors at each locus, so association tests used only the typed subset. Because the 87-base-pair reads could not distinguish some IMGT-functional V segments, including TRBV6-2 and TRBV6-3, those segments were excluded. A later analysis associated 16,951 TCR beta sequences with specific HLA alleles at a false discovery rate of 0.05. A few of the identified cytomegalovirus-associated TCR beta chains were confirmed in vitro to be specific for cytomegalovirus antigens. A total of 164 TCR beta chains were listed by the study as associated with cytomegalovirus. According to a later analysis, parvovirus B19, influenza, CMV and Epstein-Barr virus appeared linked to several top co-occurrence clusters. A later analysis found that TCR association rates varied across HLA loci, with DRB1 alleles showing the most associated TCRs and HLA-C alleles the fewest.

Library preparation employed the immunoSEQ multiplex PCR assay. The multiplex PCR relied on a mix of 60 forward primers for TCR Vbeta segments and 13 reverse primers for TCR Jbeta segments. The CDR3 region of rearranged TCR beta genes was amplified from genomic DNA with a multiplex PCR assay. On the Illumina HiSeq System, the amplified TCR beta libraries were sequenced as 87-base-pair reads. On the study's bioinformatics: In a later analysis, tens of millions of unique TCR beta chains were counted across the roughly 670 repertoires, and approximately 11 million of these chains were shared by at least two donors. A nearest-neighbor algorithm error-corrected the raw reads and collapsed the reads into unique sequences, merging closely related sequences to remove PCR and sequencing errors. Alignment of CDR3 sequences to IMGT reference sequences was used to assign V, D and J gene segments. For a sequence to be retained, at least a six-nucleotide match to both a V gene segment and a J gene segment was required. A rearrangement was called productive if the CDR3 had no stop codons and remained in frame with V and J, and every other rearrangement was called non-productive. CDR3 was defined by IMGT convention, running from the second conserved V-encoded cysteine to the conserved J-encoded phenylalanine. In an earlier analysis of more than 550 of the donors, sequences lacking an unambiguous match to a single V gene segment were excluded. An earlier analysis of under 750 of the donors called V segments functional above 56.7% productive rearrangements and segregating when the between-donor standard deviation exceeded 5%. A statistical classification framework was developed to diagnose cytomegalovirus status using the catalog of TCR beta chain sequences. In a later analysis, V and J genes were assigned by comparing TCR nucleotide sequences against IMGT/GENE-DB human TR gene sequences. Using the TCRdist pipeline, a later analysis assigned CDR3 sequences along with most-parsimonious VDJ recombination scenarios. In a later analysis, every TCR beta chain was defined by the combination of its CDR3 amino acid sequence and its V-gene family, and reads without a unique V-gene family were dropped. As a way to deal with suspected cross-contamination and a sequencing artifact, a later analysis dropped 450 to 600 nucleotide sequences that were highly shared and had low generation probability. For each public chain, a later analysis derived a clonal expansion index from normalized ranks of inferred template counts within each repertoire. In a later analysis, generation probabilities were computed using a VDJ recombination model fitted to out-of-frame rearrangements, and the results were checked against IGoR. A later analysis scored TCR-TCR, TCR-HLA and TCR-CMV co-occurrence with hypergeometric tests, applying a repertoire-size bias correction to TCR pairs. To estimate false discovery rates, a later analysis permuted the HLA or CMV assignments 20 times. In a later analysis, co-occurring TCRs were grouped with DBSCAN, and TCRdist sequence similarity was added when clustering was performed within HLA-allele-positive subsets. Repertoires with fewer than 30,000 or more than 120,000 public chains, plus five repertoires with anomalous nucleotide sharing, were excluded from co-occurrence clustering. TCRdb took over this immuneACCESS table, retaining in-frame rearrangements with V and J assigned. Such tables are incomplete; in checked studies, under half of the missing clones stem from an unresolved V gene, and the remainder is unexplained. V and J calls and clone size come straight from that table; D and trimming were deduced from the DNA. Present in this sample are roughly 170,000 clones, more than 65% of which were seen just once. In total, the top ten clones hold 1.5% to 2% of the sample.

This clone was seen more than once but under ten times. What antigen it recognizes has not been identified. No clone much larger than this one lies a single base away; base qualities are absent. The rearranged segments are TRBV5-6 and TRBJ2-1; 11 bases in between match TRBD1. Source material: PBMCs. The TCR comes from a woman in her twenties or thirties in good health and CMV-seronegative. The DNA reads TGTGCCAGCAGGTCGGGACAGGGGGGCTACAATGAGCAGTTCTTC. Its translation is CASRSGQGGYNEQFF.